Presented here are 17 T cell receptor beta chains from one specimen sequenced in a study of CD8+CD57+ T cells in acquired aplastic anemia. Genomic DNA was employed as the template in profiling TCR beta VDJ and CDR3. TCRdb analysed the reads with MiXCR anew, one entry per CDR3 protein. The sample has about 270,000 distinct CDR3 sequences, roughly 50% seen once. Source material: sorted CD4+, CD8+, or CD8+CD57+ T cells (not recorded which) from PBMCs. These receptor sequences come from a human donor with severe aplastic anemia or a healthy control (not recorded which).

The rearrangement uses TRBV20-1 and TRBJ2-2, with 7 bases aligning to TRBD2. The CDR3 sequence is 15 residues long. Germline CDR1 is DFQATT and CDR2 is SNEGSKA (reference sequence). V shed 6 bases, J shed 4 bases, and the junction held 11 bases outside the gene matches. CDR3 nucleotide sequence: TGCAGTGCCCGCCAGGCGGGAGCGGTCACCGGGGAGCTGTTTTTT. Its protein is CSARQAGAVTGELFF.

The gene calls are TRBV11-3 and TRBJ2-3; a weak D match, TRBD2 (5 bases). This CDR3 is 15 amino acids long. V was trimmed by 5 bases and J by 11 bases, leaving 23 bases between them. Germline CDR1 and CDR2: SGHNT and YENEEA. This CDR3 is CASSRDGGPGNEQYF. The CDR3 DNA follows: TGTGCCAGCAGCAGAGATGGCGGACCGGGAAATGAGCAGTATTTT.

The sample holds a few counts of this clonotype. In DNA form, the CDR3 reads TGTGCCAGCTCACCACTAGCGGGGGACACCGGGGAGCTGTTTTTT. This encodes CASSPLAGDTGELFF. The chain joins TRBV18 to TRBJ2-2; 9 bases are shared with TRBD2. The trim removed 1 base at V and 3 bases at J, leaving 0 bases unmatched. CDR1 is KGHSH and CDR2 is LQKENI in the germline V gene. The CDR3 sequence is 15 residues long.

The J gene is TRBJ2-2, the V gene TRBV5-1; 9 bases map to TRBD1. The germline V gene has CDR1 SGHRS and CDR2 YFSETQ. This CDR3 has 15 residues. Losses at the gene ends were 0 bases for V and 7 bases for J; bases not matched to a gene: 4. CDR3 residues: CASSLGTGGVGELFF. CDR3 coding DNA: TGCGCCAGCAGCTTGGGAACAGGGGGCGTCGGGGAGCTGTTTTTT.

As for this clonotype: The CDR3 does not close with the conserved phenylalanine or tryptophan, likely indicating a read error. No DNA is shown, since the ends of the CDR3 on it are uncertain; the CDR3 is the one TCRdb lists. J is TRBJ1-2 and V is TRBV2. CDR1 SNHLY and CDR2 FYNNEI come from the germline V gene. From its first to its last residue, the CDR3 has 8 amino acids. CDR3 protein: CASSVSSG.

This clonotype was observed a few times. This rearrangement joins TRBV19 to TRBJ2-6, with D unresolved. Germline assignment: CDR1 LNHDA and CDR2 SQIVND (reference sequence). V was cut by 5 bases and J by 1 base, with 6 bases left in between. This CDR3 has 14 residues. The CDR3 sequence: CASSASSGANVLTF. The CDR3 nucleotides are TGTGCCAGTAGTGCGAGTTCTGGGGCCAACGTCCTGACTTTC.

The genes are TRBV6-5 and TRBJ1-1, with D tentatively TRBD1 (5 bases). The V gene's germline CDR1 is MNHEY and CDR2 SVGAGI. V gave up 8 bases and J gave up 4 bases, with 17 bases separating them. This CDR3 spans 14 amino acids. The CDR3: CASRVTGGGTEAFF. CDR3 DNA sequence: TGTGCCAGCCGAGTGACGGGGGGGGGCACTGAAGCTTTCTTT.

This clonotype was detected a few times. The chain carries TRBV30 and TRBJ1-1; the D gene is possibly TRBD1 (5 bases). The V and J ends lost 2 bases and 7 bases respectively, with 17 bases between them. In germline, CDR1 is GTSNPN, CDR2 SVGIG (reference sequence). The CDR3 totals 14 residues. In DNA, the CDR3 is TGTGCCTGGAGTATCAACATTGGGGGTTTTGAAGCTTTCTTT. As protein: CAWSINIGGFEAFF.

As concerns this clonotype: Germline and junction disagree at one end, which may indicate a read error. The chain uses TRBV6-1 and TRBJ1-1, with a weak D call TRBD1 (5 bases). CDR1 is MNHNS, CDR2 SASEGT, per germline. The CDR3 is made up of 14 amino acids. Here the CDR3 DNA reads TGTGCCAGCAGTGGGGGGGTATTGAACACTGAAGCTCTCTTT. It is translated as CASSGGVLNTEALF.

The gene calls are TRBV7-9 and TRBJ2-1; TRBD1 matches at 7 bases. The germline V gene encodes CDR1 SEHNR and CDR2 FQNEAQ (reference sequence). This CDR3 has 15 residues. Trimming removed 5 bases from V and 1 base from J; junction bases left unmatched: 5. This CDR3 is CASSPPGQSYNEQFF. CDR3 nucleotide sequence: TGTGCCAGCAGCCCTCCGGGACAGTCCTACAATGAGCAGTTCTTC.

The chain links TRBV20-1 to TRBJ2-7; 10 bases match TRBD2. CDR1 is DFQATT, CDR2 SNEGSKA, per germline (reference sequence). The CDR3 has 13 amino acids. V lost 6 bases and J lost 2; bases outside the gene matches: 4. The CDR3 sequence is CSAKLAGAYEQYF. In nucleotides, the CDR3 is TGCAGTGCGAAGCTAGCGGGGGCCTACGAGCAGTACTTC.

This clonotype appeared a few times. This could be a read error, since a much larger clone is one nucleotide away. The V and J genes are TRBV7-9 and TRBJ2-7, with 13 positions matching TRBD2. The CDR3 contains 15 residues. Trimming removed 3 bases from V and 7 bases from J; junction bases left unmatched: 6. Germline CDR1 and CDR2: SEHNR and FQNEAQ (reference sequence). This CDR3 reads CASSLTSGGTGEQYF. Here the CDR3 DNA reads TGTGCCAGCAGCTTGACTAGCGGGGGGACGGGAGAGCAGTACTTC.

This chain's CDR3 is CASSFSGEYEQYF. The CDR3 region has the DNA TGTGCCAGCAGCTTTTCAGGAGAGTACGAGCAGTACTTC. This chain connects TRBV5-6 to TRBJ2-7; no clear D. Germline CDR1 and CDR2: SGHDT and YYEEEE. V shed 2 bases and J shed 4 bases, with 10 bases lying between them. This CDR3 is built from 13 residues.

As to this clonotype: A junction boundary mismatches the germline segment, possibly from a read error. This chain links TRBV24-1 with TRBJ2-7; 7 bases are shared with TRBD1. Germline lookup yields CDR1 KGHDR and CDR2 SFDVKD. The CDR3 runs to 12 residues. The CDR3 DNA follows: TGTGCCATCAGTGAGGGGGACAGAGAGCAGTACTTC. This gives the protein CAISEGDREQYF.

This clonotype showed up many times. V gene TRBV6-1 combines with J gene TRBJ1-5; D perhaps matches TRBD1 (5 bases). The CDR3 spans 16 residues. Trimming left V 4 bases short and J 0 bases short, with 13 bases between. Looked up from germline, CDR1 is MNHNS and CDR2 is SASEGT. The CDR3 loop reads CASSGGWGDSNQPQHF. For the CDR3, the DNA is TGTGCCAGCAGTGGGGGGTGGGGAGATAGCAATCAGCCCCAGCATTTT.

J is TRBJ2-7 and V is TRBV2; possible D gene TRBD2, 5 bases. The V and J ends lost 5 bases and 1 base respectively, with 15 bases between them. The CDR3 loop spans 15 amino acids. The germline CDR1 and CDR2 sequences are SNHLY and FYNNEI. The CDR3 nucleotides are TGTGCCAGCAGTTACGGACTCGTCTCGTCCTACGAGCAGTACTTC. It codes for CASSYGLVSSYEQYF.

The sample holds many counts of this clonotype. This chain uses TRBV28 with TRBJ2-7; unclear D gene. CDR1 and CDR2 from the germline V gene are MDHEN and SYDVKM. V shed 4 bases and J shed 2 bases, with 6 bases lying between them. This CDR3 region has 12 residues. CDR3: CASSSAPYEQYF. DNA of the CDR3: TGTGCCAGCAGTTCCGCTCCCTACGAGCAGTACTTC.